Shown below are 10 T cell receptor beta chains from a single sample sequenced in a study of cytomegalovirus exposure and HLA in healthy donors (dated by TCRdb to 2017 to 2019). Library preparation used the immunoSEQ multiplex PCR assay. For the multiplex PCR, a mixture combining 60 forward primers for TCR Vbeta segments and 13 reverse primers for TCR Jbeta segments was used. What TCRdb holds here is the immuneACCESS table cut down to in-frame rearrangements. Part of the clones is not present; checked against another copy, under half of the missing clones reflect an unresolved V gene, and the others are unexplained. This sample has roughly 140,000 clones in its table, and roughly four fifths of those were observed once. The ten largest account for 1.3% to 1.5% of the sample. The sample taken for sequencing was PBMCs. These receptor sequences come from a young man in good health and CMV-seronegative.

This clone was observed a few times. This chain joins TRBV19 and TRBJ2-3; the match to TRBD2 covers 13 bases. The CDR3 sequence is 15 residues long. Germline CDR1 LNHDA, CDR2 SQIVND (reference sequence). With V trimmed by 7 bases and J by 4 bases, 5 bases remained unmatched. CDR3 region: CASTLAGGLADTQYF. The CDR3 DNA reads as TGTGCCAGTACACTAGCGGGAGGGCTCGCAGATACGCAGTATTTT.

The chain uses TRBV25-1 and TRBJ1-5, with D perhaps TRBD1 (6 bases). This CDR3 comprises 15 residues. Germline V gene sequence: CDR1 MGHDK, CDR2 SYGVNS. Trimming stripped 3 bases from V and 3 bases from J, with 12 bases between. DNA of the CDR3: TGTGCCAGCAGTGAGAAAGGACAGAACAATCAGCCCCAGCATTTT. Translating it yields CASSEKGQNNQPQHF.

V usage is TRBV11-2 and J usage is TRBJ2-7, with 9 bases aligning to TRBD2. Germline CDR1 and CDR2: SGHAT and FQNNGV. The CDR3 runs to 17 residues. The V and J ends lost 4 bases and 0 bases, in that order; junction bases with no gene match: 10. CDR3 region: CASSSSGRTSSSYEQYF. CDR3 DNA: TGTGCCAGCAGCTCCAGCGGGAGGACCTCGAGCTCCTACGAGCAGTACTTC.

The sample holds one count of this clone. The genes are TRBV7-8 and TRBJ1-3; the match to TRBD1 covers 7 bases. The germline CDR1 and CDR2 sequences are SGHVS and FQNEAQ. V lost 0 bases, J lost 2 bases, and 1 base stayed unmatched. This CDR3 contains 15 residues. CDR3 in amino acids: CASSLAGTAGNTIYF. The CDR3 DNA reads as TGTGCCAGCAGCTTAGCAGGGACAGCTGGAAACACCATATATTTT.

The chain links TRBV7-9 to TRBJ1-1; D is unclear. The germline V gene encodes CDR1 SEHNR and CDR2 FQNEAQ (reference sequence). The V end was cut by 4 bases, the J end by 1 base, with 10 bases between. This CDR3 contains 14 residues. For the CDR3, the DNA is TGTGCCAGCAGCTCGGCAGGCTCGAACACTGAAGCTTTCTTT. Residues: CASSSAGSNTEAFF. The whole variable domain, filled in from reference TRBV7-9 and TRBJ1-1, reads DTGVSQNPRHKITKRGQNVTFRCDPISEHNRLYWYRQTLGQGPEFLTYFQNEAQLEKSRLLSDRFSAERPKGSFSTLEIQRTEQGDSAMYLCASSSAGSNTEAFFGQGTRLTVV.

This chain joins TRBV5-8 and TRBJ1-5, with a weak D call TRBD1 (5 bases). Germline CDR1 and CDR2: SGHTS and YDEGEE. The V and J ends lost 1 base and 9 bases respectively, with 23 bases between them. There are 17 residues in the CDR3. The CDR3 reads CASSLRTLSSLRGPQHF. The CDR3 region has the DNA TGTGCCAGCAGCTTGCGAACCCTCAGCTCACTTAGGGGGCCCCAGCATTTT.

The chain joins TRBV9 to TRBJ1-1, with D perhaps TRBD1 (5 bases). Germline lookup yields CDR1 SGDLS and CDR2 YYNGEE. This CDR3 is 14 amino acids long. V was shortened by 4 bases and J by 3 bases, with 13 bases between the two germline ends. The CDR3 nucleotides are TGTGCCAGCAGCTCAAATGGGGGGGACACTGAAGCTTTCTTT. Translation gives CASSSNGGDTEAFF.

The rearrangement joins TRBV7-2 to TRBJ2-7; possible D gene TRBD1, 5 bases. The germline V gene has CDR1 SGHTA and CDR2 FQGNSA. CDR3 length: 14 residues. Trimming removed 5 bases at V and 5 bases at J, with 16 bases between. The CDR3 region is CASSAQGGVHEQYF. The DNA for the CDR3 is TGTGCCAGCAGCGCCCAGGGTGGGGTCCACGAGCAGTACTTC.

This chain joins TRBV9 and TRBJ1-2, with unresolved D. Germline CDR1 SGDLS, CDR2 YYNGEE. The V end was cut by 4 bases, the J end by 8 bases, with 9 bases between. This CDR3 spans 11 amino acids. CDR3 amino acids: CASSSLRGYTF. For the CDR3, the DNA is TGTGCCAGCAGCTCCCTCCGGGGCTACACCTTC.

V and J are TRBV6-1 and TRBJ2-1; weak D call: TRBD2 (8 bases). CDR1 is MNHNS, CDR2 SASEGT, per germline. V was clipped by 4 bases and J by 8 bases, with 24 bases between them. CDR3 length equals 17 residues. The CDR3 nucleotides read TGTGCCAGCAGTGCCACAGGGGCCGGGACTAGGATGTATGAGCAGTTCTTC. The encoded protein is CASSATGAGTRMYEQFF.